This TCR beta chain stems from a study of blood T cell repertoires in COVID-19. Study-wide background: The United States, Italy and Spain supplied acute and convalescent COVID-19 samples. T cells, B-cell-depleted T cells, or PBMCs supplied cDNA or gDNA.

Profiling relied on immunoSEQ multiplex PCR, and the TCRdb table lists in-frame clones only, not all of them. Counted here are some 160,000 clones, 85% to 90% occurring once; the ten biggest clones make up under 4.5%. Germline CDR1 WNHNN, CDR2 SYGVQD (reference sequence). The CDR3 runs to 13 residues. V was cut by 0 bases and J by 8 bases, with 8 bases left in between. This TCR came from a woman in her sixties or seventies with acute or convalescent COVID-19. The V and J genes are TRBV10-1 and TRBJ2-1, with a possible D match to TRBD1 (6 bases). Sample: peripheral blood. CDR3 nucleotides: TGCGCCAGCAGTGAGTCCTGGACAGATGAGCAGTTCTTC. Protein product: CASSESWTDEQFF.